These 25 T cell receptor beta chains were all obtained from the same sample, sequenced in a study of blood T cell repertoires in COVID-19. Sequencing was performed with immunoSEQ multiplex PCR; in TCRdb, only in-frame clones are kept and a portion is missing. The sample shows about 74,000 clones, approximately 81% of them seen only once. Sequencing was carried out using peripheral blood. The receptors stem from a man aged 45-65 years with active COVID-19.

The rearrangement joins TRBV18 to TRBJ2-5; 8 bases fit TRBD2. The CDR3 sequence is 15 residues long. V gave up 3 bases and J gave up 1 base; unmatched junction bases: 4. Per the germline V gene, CDR1 is KGHSH and CDR2 is LQKENI. The CDR3 loop reads CASSPQRGPQETQYF. CDR3 DNA sequence: TGTGCCAGCTCACCCCAGCGGGGGCCCCAAGAGACCCAGTACTTC.

The gene calls are TRBV5-5 and TRBJ2-7, with 11 nucleotides matching TRBD1. J gave up 4 bases and V 5 bases, and 5 bases lay outside the gene matches. Germline CDR1 SGHKS, CDR2 YYEKEE (reference sequence). The CDR3 has 14 amino acids. The CDR3 loop reads CASRYGQGAYEQYF. CDR3 DNA: TGTGCCAGCAGATATGGACAGGGGGCGTACGAGCAGTACTTC.

The chain combines TRBV20-1 with TRBJ2-3; D gene unclear. Deletions cut 6 bases from V and 5 bases from J, with 6 bases between. This CDR3 region has 10 residues. Germline V gene lookup returns CDR1 DFQATT and CDR2 SNEGSKA (reference sequence). CDR3: CSANLDTQYF. CDR3 DNA: TGCAGTGCCAACTTAGATACGCAGTATTTT.

This chain links TRBV7-8 with TRBJ2-1; TRBD2 is a possible D gene (6 bases). Germline CDR1 and CDR2: SGHVS and FQNEAQ. This CDR3 has 18 residues. Trimming shortened V by 4 bases and J by 0 bases, and 19 bases separated the two germline ends. Here the CDR3 reads CASSSRQSGWSSYNEQFF. In nucleotides, the CDR3 is TGTGCCAGCAGCTCTAGACAGAGCGGGTGGAGCTCCTACAATGAGCAGTTCTTC.

There are a few counts of this clone. This sequence joins TRBV5-6 and TRBJ2-7, with D maybe TRBD1 (6 bases). This CDR3 contains 13 residues. Trimming removed 4 bases at V and 2 bases at J, with 10 bases between. CDR1 and CDR2 (germline): SGHDT, YYEEEE. Here the CDR3 DNA reads TGTGCCAGCAGCCAGACAGGAACCTACGAGCAGTACTTC. Amino acid sequence: CASSQTGTYEQYF.

This rearrangement joins TRBV28 to TRBJ1-1, with a possible D match to TRBD1 (5 bases). There are 13 residues in the CDR3. CDR1 is MDHEN, CDR2 SYDVKM, per germline. Trimming stripped 2 bases from V and 6 bases from J, with 10 bases between. This chain's CDR3 is CASSLPGRAEAFF. The CDR3 DNA sequence: TGTGCCAGCAGTTTACCAGGGAGGGCTGAAGCTTTCTTT.

This clone was observed once. The chain employs TRBV30 and TRBJ2-1; 13 bases are a match to TRBD2. In germline, CDR1 is GTSNPN, CDR2 SVGIG (reference sequence). V lost 1 base, J lost 12 bases, and 9 bases stayed unmatched. The CDR3 consists of 15 residues. DNA for the CDR3: TGTGCCTGGAGTGCTGGCGGGACTAGCGGGGTGGTGCAGTTCTTC. Amino acids: CAWSAGGTSGVVQFF.

Written as DNA, the CDR3 is TGTGCCAGCAGCTTGACAACGGCCTCCAGCAATGAGCAGTTCTTC. Its translation is CASSLTTASSNEQFF. V and J are TRBV7-2 and TRBJ2-1; no definite D call. CDR1 SGHTA and CDR2 FQGNSA come from the germline V gene. Trimming shortened V by 3 bases and J by 6 bases, and 15 bases separated the two germline ends. The CDR3 consists of 15 residues.

V gene TRBV24-1 combines with J gene TRBJ1-5, with D possibly being TRBD1 (6 bases). Per the germline V gene, CDR1 is KGHDR and CDR2 is SFDVKD. This CDR3 has 13 amino acids. V was trimmed by 12 bases and J by 3 bases, leaving 14 bases between them. DNA of the CDR3: TGTGCCGCTACCCGGGACAACAATCAGCCCCAGCATTTT. Encoded protein: CAATRDNNQPQHF.

J is TRBJ1-2 and V is TRBV19; 7 bases map to TRBD1. The germline gives CDR1 LNHDA, CDR2 SQIVND (reference sequence). CDR3 length: 13 residues. J was trimmed by 4 bases and V by 5 bases; bases with no gene match: 4. The CDR3 protein is CASSSDRSYGYTF. The CDR3 DNA reads as TGTGCCAGTAGTTCGGACAGGAGCTATGGCTACACCTTC. Supplemented by reference TRBV19 and TRBJ1-2, the full variable domain reads DGGITQSPKYLFRKEGQNVTLSCEQNLNHDAMYWYRQDPGQGLRLIYYSQIVNDFQKGDIAEGYSVSREKKESFPLTVTSAQKNPTAFYLCASSSDRSYGYTFGSGTRLTVV.

The rearrangement links TRBV19 to TRBJ2-1; D gene uncertain. V was pared by 4 bases and J by 9 bases, with 10 bases between. This CDR3 contains 12 residues. Germline lookup yields CDR1 LNHDA and CDR2 SQIVND (reference sequence). CDR3 sequence (DNA): TGTGCCAGTAGTACAACCTACGCTGAGCAGTTCTTC. Amino acid sequence: CASSTTYAEQFF.

As to this clone: Sequence at one end of the junction differs from germline and may be a read error. The chain has TRBV11-2 and TRBJ2-5; perhaps TRBD1 as D (6 bases). Looked up from germline, CDR1 is SGHAT and CDR2 is FQNNGV. This CDR3 contains 12 residues. The CDR3 bases are TGTGCCAGCAGCTTGCCCCAGGGGACCAAGTACTTC. The encoded protein is CASSLPQGTKYF.

The CDR3 protein is CASSTTSGSPHEQFF. The DNA of the CDR3 is TGCGCCAGCAGCACGACTAGCGGGAGTCCTCATGAGCAGTTCTTC. The chain uses TRBV5-1 and TRBJ2-1; 12 bases match TRBD2. The CDR3 sequence is 15 residues long. Unmatched junction bases numbered 7, after V lost 4 bases and J lost 8 bases. In germline, CDR1 is SGHRS, CDR2 YFSETQ.

In DNA, the CDR3 is TGTGCCAGCAGTTCAGAGCAGGGATCCTTCTACGAGCAGTACTTC. It translates to CASSSEQGSFYEQYF. The genes are TRBV2 and TRBJ2-7, with D perhaps TRBD1 (5 bases). Trimming pared 5 bases from V and 3 bases from J, leaving 17 bases between. Germline V gene sequence: CDR1 SNHLY, CDR2 FYNNEI. CDR3 length: 15 amino acids.

The sample holds a few counts of this clone. This sequence joins TRBV5-1 and TRBJ2-7, with a possible D match to TRBD1 (6 bases). Germline loops: CDR1 SGHRS, CDR2 YFSETQ. Deletions cut 7 bases from V and 0 bases from J, with 14 bases between. This CDR3 is 14 amino acids long. The chain's CDR3 is CASRDRPNSYEQYF. The CDR3 coding sequence is TGCGCCAGCCGAGACAGGCCGAACTCCTACGAGCAGTACTTC.

This chain connects TRBV19 to TRBJ1-1, with D possibly being TRBD1 (5 bases). The V end lost 4 bases, the J end lost 7 bases, and 10 bases lay between the germline ends. Germline assignment: CDR1 LNHDA and CDR2 SQIVND (reference sequence). The CDR3 spans 12 residues. CDR3 sequence (DNA): TGTGCCAGTAGTAGCAGGGTCGGTGAAGCTTTCTTT. Residues: CASSSRVGEAFF.

The genes are TRBV7-6 and TRBJ2-5, with 10 bases matching TRBD2. With 0 bases clipped from V and 9 bases from J, the junction kept 10 bases outside the gene matches. The CDR3 contains 16 residues. Germline V lookup: CDR1 SGHVS, CDR2 FNYEAQ. The CDR3 protein is CASSLAVASGSGAQYF. In DNA, the CDR3 is TGTGCCAGCAGCTTAGCGGTGGCTAGCGGGAGTGGTGCCCAGTACTTC.

The V call is TRBV5-1, the J call TRBJ1-4, with D perhaps matching TRBD1 (6 bases). The V end was cut by 1 base, the J end by 8 bases, with 12 bases between. This CDR3 has 14 amino acids. In germline, CDR1 is SGHRS, CDR2 YFSETQ. CDR3 DNA sequence: TGCGCCAGCAGCTTGACAGGGAGGGAGGAAAAACTGTTTTTT. Amino acid sequence: CASSLTGREEKLFF.

This rearrangement joins TRBV19 to TRBJ2-4, with 7 bases identical to TRBD2. J gave up 9 bases and V 2 bases, and 4 bases lay outside the gene matches. The CDR3 has 13 amino acids. Germline V lookup: CDR1 LNHDA, CDR2 SQIVND (reference sequence). For the CDR3, the DNA is TGTGCCAGTAGTATAAGTTCGGGGGGCATTCAGTACTTC. Residues: CASSISSGGIQYF.

The chain uses TRBV30 and TRBJ2-2, with 7 bases fitting TRBD2. J was trimmed by 1 base and V by 4 bases; bases with no gene match: 9. The CDR3 totals 16 residues. Germline CDR1 is GTSNPN and CDR2 is SVGIG (reference sequence). As DNA, the CDR3 is TGTGCCTGGAACCCCTGGCTAGCGGTGAACACCGGGGAGCTGTTTTTT. Amino acids: CAWNPWLAVNTGELFF.

In regard to this clone: One junction end does not reproduce the germline sequence, and a read error may be involved. V and J are TRBV27 and TRBJ2-1; 10 positions match TRBD2. The CDR3 is made up of 15 amino acids. Germline loops: CDR1 MNHEY, CDR2 SMNVEV (reference sequence). In nucleotides, the CDR3 is TGTGCCAGCAGTTTAATATCTAGCGGGGGCCTCGTTAGGATCTTC. This translates into CASSLISSGGLVRIF.

V is TRBV6-5 and J is TRBJ2-1, with D unresolved. V dropped 2 bases and J dropped 8 bases, with 10 bases sitting between them. The CDR3 contains 13 residues. In germline, CDR1 is MNHEY, CDR2 SVGAGI. The CDR3 DNA reads TGTGCCAGCAGTTACAGTGCGTTCTATGAGCAGTTCTTC. Amino acids: CASSYSAFYEQFF.

This clone was detected a few times. V usage is TRBV11-3 and J usage is TRBJ2-7; D might be TRBD1 (6 bases). The CDR3 loop spans 14 amino acids. Trimming stripped 4 bases from V and 3 bases from J, with 13 bases between. Germline loops: CDR1 SGHNT, CDR2 YENEEA. CDR3 sequence reads: CASSSGGGFYEQYF. CDR3 DNA: TGTGCCAGCAGCTCTGGGGGCGGGTTCTACGAGCAGTACTTC.

The chain is built from TRBV11-2 and TRBJ1-6; TRBD1 is a possible D gene (5 bases). The CDR3 sequence is 15 residues long. Trimming pared 0 bases from V and 8 bases from J, leaving 11 bases between. The germline V gene has CDR1 SGHAT and CDR2 FQNNGV. The CDR3 DNA reads TGTGCCAGCAGCTTAGATGCAGGGATCGATTCACCCCTCCACTTT. It specifies CASSLDAGIDSPLHF.

In nucleotides, the CDR3 is TGTGCCAGCAGGCCCGGACAGGGGATAAGCTATGGCTACACCTTC. Its translation is CASRPGQGISYGYTF. The chain couples TRBV7-2 to TRBJ1-2, with 9 bases aligning to TRBD1. Trimming removed 6 bases from V and 4 bases from J; junction bases left unmatched: 9. Germline CDR1 reads SGHTA; CDR2 reads FQGNSA. This CDR3 has 15 residues.